This entry features one TCR beta chain sequence. The antigen it recognizes is unknown. Per-base quality was not reported, and no clone a single base away is much larger than it. CDR1 and CDR2, per the germline V gene, are SGHRS and YFSETQ. The CDR3 goes from the cysteine to the phenylalanine over 15 residues. Here the CDR3 DNA is all that survives: 45 bases in frame from base 1. V is cut by 0 bases and J by 2 bases, and the space between the germline ends is 11 bases. The sample originates from a study of CD8+ T cells in alopecia areata (dated by TCRdb to the late 2010s). For context, the study as a whole: Treated patients were enrolled in an open-label pilot trial of oral tofacitinib at 5 to 10 mg twice daily for moderate-to-severe alopecia areata. Patients received tofacitinib for 6 to 18 months and were then followed off drug for 6 months to check for delayed response and recurrence. The RNA source kit depended on sample type: the PAXgene miRNA kit for fixed scalp, the miRNeasy kit for PBMCs, and the RNeasy kit for mouse skin. In both human patients and the C3H/HeJ mouse model, the study applied high-throughput TCRbeta sequencing to look at T cell clonal expansion in alopecia areata. Scalp clonality was compared across normal scalp (n=4), patchy alopecia areata scalp (n=8), and alopecia totalis/universalis scalp (n=8). Scalp tissue and sorted CD4+ and CD8+ peripheral blood T cells from patchy and totalis/universalis alopecia areata patients and from healthy controls were covered by human TCRbeta sequencing. The SALT score, which quantifies the percentage of affected scalp surface area, was used to measure disease severity in treated patients. Patients on tofacitinib were biopsied at baseline and after 4 and 24 weeks of treatment, and several of the patients also had a later scalp biopsy. immunoSEQ multiplex PCR using 35 Vbeta forward primers and 13 Jbeta reverse primers was used to amplify TCRbeta CDR3 regions.

Library preparation used the immunoSEQ multiplex PCR assay. To provide template for TCR sequencing, every sample had RNA extracted and reverse transcribed into cDNA. SuperScript III was used for first-strand cDNA synthesis, primed with a 2:1 mix of oligo-dT and random hexamers. Amplification bias was assessed with a synthetic immune receptor repertoire, and residual bias was removed computationally. The paper's data handling went like this. Raw reads were preprocessed to remove errors, and CDR3 was defined according to IMGT conventions as the region from the conserved cysteine to phenylalanine. Clonality was computed by normalizing Shannon entropy by log2 of the number of productive unique TCRs and subtracting the result from 1. Whether scalp clones were CD4 or CD8 was inferred by matching scalp TCRbeta sequences against CD4 and CD8 repertoires sorted from blood. Drawn from immuneACCESS, this table holds only the in-frame rearrangements with V and J called that TCRdb kept. Clones are partly lost; checked studies trace under half to an unresolved V gene and leave the rest unexplained. Clonal size and the V and J genes are those of that table, whereas D and trimming came from the DNA. The sample data list 130,000 to 150,000 clones, and roughly four fifths of these were observed just once. 25% of the sample belongs to the ten largest clones.

General conclusions and limits of the study: Many expanded lesional clones were found to persist in scalp and blood during tofacitinib treatment, and relapse after treatment cessation may be partly explained by this persistence. Compared with mice, TCR sequences shared between patients were less clear, possibly partly because of HLA diversity across the patient population. Unlike mouse skin, where gammadelta T cells dominate, normal human skin contains resident alphabeta T cells that get sequenced too, which complicates analysis of the scalp TCR repertoire. Compared with normal scalp, lesional scalp had higher clonality and more expanded CD8+ clones, particularly in alopecia totalis/universalis, a pattern that suggests antigenic drive. Tofacitinib significantly decreased scalp clonality and the number of expanded CD8+ clones among the top 100 scalp clones. Because the treated cohort was small and had only one nonresponder, larger studies are needed to examine links between baseline CD8+ expansion and response.

The sample's time point, from its label and the paper: more than three weeks on oral tofacitinib. The sample's treatment or condition label, decoded: oral pan-JAK inhibitor, 5-10 mg twice daily. From alopecia areata patients, peripheral blood was collected along with lesional scalp punch biopsies. PBMCs were isolated by density centrifugation and stained for CD3, CD4 and CD8, after which CD4+ and CD8+ T cells were sorted on a FACSAria. This receptor was taken from a human donor with alopecia areata. The sequenced sample was CD8+ T cells sorted from blood, obtained at week 4, from a patient treated with tofacitinib. The chain is made from TRBV5-1 and TRBJ1-1; TRBD1 is possibly the D segment (6 matching bases). The CDR3 protein is CASSLAGGANTEAFF. The nucleotide sequence reads TGCGCCAGCAGCTTGGCTGGGGGGGCCAACACTGAAGCTTTCTTT.